A single sample gave rise to the 29 T cell receptor beta chains below, sequenced in a study of cytomegalovirus exposure and HLA in healthy donors. The PCR was carried out with 60 Vbeta primers and 13 Jbeta primers. Sequenced by immunoSEQ multiplex PCR; TCRdb stores in-frame clones only, minus some. Here the sample spans around 100,000 clones, 78% being singletons. The sample taken for sequencing was PBMCs. The receptors come from a woman aged 40 to 50 in good health and CMV-seropositive.

The rearrangement links TRBV7-8 to TRBJ2-7, with TRBD2 matching over 10 bases. Germline V gene sequence: CDR1 SGHVS, CDR2 FQNEAQ. The CDR3 length is 17 residues. Unmatched junction bases numbered 8, after V lost 0 bases and J lost 3 bases. The DNA for the CDR3 is TGTGCCAGCAGCTTAGCCCTAGCGGGAGTACTTAACTACGAGCAGTACTTC. Translating it yields CASSLALAGVLNYEQYF.

This chain links TRBV7-9 with TRBJ1-5; TRBD1 aligns across 9 bases. The germline V gene has CDR1 SEHNR and CDR2 FQNEAQ (reference sequence). The V gene end was trimmed by 2 bases and the J gene end by 5 bases; junction bases not matched to a gene: 4. The CDR3 covers 15 residues. CDR3 coding DNA: TGTGCCAGCAGCTTATGGGACAGGGACGATCAGCCCCAGCATTTT. Its protein product is CASSLWDRDDQPQHF.

This chain connects TRBV5-1 to TRBJ2-3; D not certain. Germline V CDR1 and CDR2: SGHRS, YFSETQ. The V and J ends lost 4 bases and 1 base respectively, with 16 bases between them. The CDR3 sequence is 16 residues long. CDR3 coding DNA: TGCGCCAGCAGCCCCGGTGTCTTCCGGGGCACAGATACGCAGTATTTT. This encodes CASSPGVFRGTDTQYF.

V usage is TRBV6-5 and J usage is TRBJ2-7; TRBD1 matches 7 bases. CDR3 length equals 14 residues. Looked up from germline, CDR1 is MNHEY and CDR2 is SVGAGI. The V segment lost 3 bases and the J segment 6 bases; nucleotides outside the gene matches: 8. As DNA, the CDR3 is TGTGCCAGCAGTTATGGGCAGGGGGTTGGCGAGCAGTACTTC. Its translation is CASSYGQGVGEQYF.

The gene calls are TRBV10-3 and TRBJ2-5; 9 nucleotides line up with TRBD2. Germline V gene lookup returns CDR1 ENHRY and CDR2 SYGVKD. This CDR3 contains 13 residues. J was trimmed by 2 bases and V by 9 bases; bases with no gene match: 4. Here the CDR3 reads CAISGSRQETQYF. In DNA form, the CDR3 reads TGTGCCATTAGCGGGAGTCGACAAGAGACCCAGTACTTC.

This clone showed up just once. The germline gene is not matched at one end of the junction; a read error may be the cause. The chain carries TRBV7-9 and TRBJ2-3, with D perhaps TRBD2 (5 bases). This CDR3 region has 15 residues. Germline V lookup: CDR1 SEHNR, CDR2 FQNEAQ (reference sequence). The DNA for the CDR3 is TGTTCCAGCAGCTTTCACAGCGGTAGCACAGATACGCAGTATTTT. Residues: CSSSFHSGSTDTQYF. The full variable domain, its missing parts supplied by reference TRBV7-9 and TRBJ2-3, is DTGVSQNPRHKITKRGQNVTFRCDPISEHNRLYWYRQTLGQGPEFLTYFQNEAQLEKSRLLSDRFSAERPKGSFSTLEIQRTEQGDSAMYLCSSSFHSGSTDTQYFGPGTRLTVL.

This chain links TRBV7-8 with TRBJ2-7; 13 bases fit TRBD2. Germline assignment: CDR1 SGHVS and CDR2 FQNEAQ. Unmatched junction bases numbered 8, after V lost 1 base and J lost 5 bases. This CDR3 has 17 amino acids. The CDR3 spells CASSLVGGLAGLNEQYF. The CDR3 DNA follows: TGTGCCAGCAGCTTAGTGGGGGGACTAGCGGGACTTAACGAGCAGTACTTC.

V usage is TRBV13 and J usage is TRBJ1-4; no clear D. Germline V gene sequence: CDR1 PRHDT, CDR2 FYEKMQ (reference sequence). The CDR3 runs to 15 residues. V lost 6 bases to trimming and J lost 5 bases, with 16 bases between them. The CDR3 bases are TGTGCCAGCAGATCGACACGCATGGGCAATGAAAAACTGTTTTTT. This encodes CASRSTRMGNEKLFF.

In the case of this clone: The junction differs from germline at one of its ends, possibly a read error. Other DNA variants within this sample encode the same CDR3. The V gene is TRBV27, the J gene TRBJ1-5, with 10 bases fitting TRBD1. This CDR3 region has 15 residues. The germline V gene encodes CDR1 MNHEY and CDR2 SMNVEV (reference sequence). For the CDR3, the DNA is TGTGCCAGCAGTTTCACGACAGGGGGCAGTCAGCCCCAACATTTT. The encoded protein is CASSFTTGGSQPQHF.

The V call is TRBV5-4, the J call TRBJ2-2, with no clear D. V shed 0 bases and J shed 6 bases, with 6 bases lying between them. Germline V lookup: CDR1 SGHNT, CDR2 YYREEE (reference sequence). This CDR3 has 13 amino acids. CDR3 bases: TGTGCCAGCAGCTTGGTGTCGGCCGGGGAGCTGTTTTTT. Translated, it gives CASSLVSAGELFF.

The V call is TRBV5-1, the J call TRBJ2-2; 7 bases line up with TRBD1. J lost 10 bases, V lost 4 bases, and 7 bases had no gene match. The CDR3 is 13 residues long. In germline, CDR1 is SGHRS, CDR2 YFSETQ. DNA for the CDR3: TGCGCCAGCAGCCCACAGGGGTGGGAGGAGCTGTTTTTT. It yields the protein CASSPQGWEELFF.

This chain joins TRBV7-9 and TRBJ2-3; TRBD2 aligns across 14 bases. This CDR3 is 14 amino acids long. Germline CDR1 is SEHNR and CDR2 is FQNEAQ (reference sequence). The CDR3 DNA sequence: TGTTCCTCTGGACTAGCGGGAGGTACAGATACGCAGTATTTT. Protein sequence: CSSGLAGGTDTQYF. The full variable domain, its missing parts supplied by reference TRBV7-9 and TRBJ2-3, is DTGVSQNPRHKITKRGQNVTFRCDPISEHNRLYWYRQTLGQGPEFLTYFQNEAQLEKSRLLSDRFSAERPKGSFSTLEIQRTEQGDSAMYLCSSGLAGGTDTQYFGPGTRLTVL.

The chain employs TRBV14 and TRBJ1-2, with 10 bases that match TRBD1. The CDR3 extends over 19 amino acids. V was clipped by 0 bases and J by 5 bases; unmatched bases: 15. Germline CDR1 and CDR2: SGHDN and FVKESK. The CDR3 DNA reads TGTGCCAGCAGCCAAGATCAAGCCGGGACAGGGGTAAAAGGGTATGGCTACACCTTC. Its translation is CASSQDQAGTGVKGYGYTF.

The chain uses TRBV5-1 and TRBJ1-1, with D possibly matching TRBD1 (5 bases). Trimming shortened V by 3 bases and J by 0 bases, and 15 bases separated the two germline ends. This CDR3 has 16 amino acids. Germline V gene lookup returns CDR1 SGHRS and CDR2 YFSETQ. This CDR3 is CASSSDRRLMNTEAFF. The CDR3 DNA sequence: TGCGCCAGCAGCTCTGACAGACGCTTAATGAACACTGAAGCTTTCTTT.

This clone has a single count. The rearrangement uses TRBV6-5 and TRBJ2-3, with 13 bases matching TRBD2. V was pared by 10 bases and J by 5 bases, with 6 bases of the junction left unmatched. There are 14 residues in the CDR3. CDR1 and CDR2 (germline): MNHEY, SVGAGI. The CDR3, as DNA: TGTGCCATCGGACTAGCGGGAGCGGTAGATACGCAGTATTTT. Translating it yields CAIGLAGAVDTQYF.

This clone was observed a few times. V is TRBV4-1 and J is TRBJ2-1; 10 bases map to TRBD2. Per germline, CDR1 MGHRA and CDR2 YSYEKL. V lost 2 bases and J lost 7; bases outside the gene matches: 11. The CDR3 totals 17 residues. Here the CDR3 reads CASSQSRTAGGRNEQFF. CDR3 DNA sequence: TGCGCCAGCAGCCAAAGTAGGACAGCGGGAGGGCGGAATGAGCAGTTCTTC.

A few counts support this clone. This chain connects TRBV5-4 to TRBJ2-3; 9 bases are shared with TRBD2. CDR1 and CDR2 from the germline V gene are SGHNT and YYREEE (reference sequence). Trimming cost V 0 bases and J 2 bases; bases outside gene matches: 7. The CDR3 totals 17 residues. The CDR3 DNA reads TGTGCCAGCAGCTTGGTCCCTAGCGGGACCTACACAGATACGCAGTATTTT. It translates to CASSLVPSGTYTDTQYF.

For this clone: The junction departs from germline at one end; a sequencing error may be responsible. This sequence joins TRBV4-2 and TRBJ1-2; 7 bases align to TRBD1. Per the germline V gene, CDR1 is LGHNA and CDR2 is YNFKEQ. CDR3 length: 17 residues. The CDR3 sequence: CASSQDLSLGQNYGYPF. DNA for the CDR3: TGTGCCAGCAGCCAAGATTTAAGCCTGGGACAGAACTATGGCTACCCCTTC.

The rearrangement links TRBV7-6 to TRBJ1-5; 7 nucleotides agree with TRBD1. CDR3 size: 15 residues. Germline V gene lookup returns CDR1 SGHVS and CDR2 FNYEAQ. V gave up 4 bases and J gave up 0 bases; unmatched junction bases: 3. The CDR3 DNA reads as TGTGCCAGCAGCTGGACAGGCGATAGCAATCAGCCCCAGCATTTT. This encodes CASSWTGDSNQPQHF.

The V and J genes are TRBV6-6 and TRBJ2-6, with TRBD1 matching over 7 bases. Losses at the gene ends were 5 bases for V and 2 bases for J; bases not matched to a gene: 6. The CDR3 is 16 residues long. The V gene's germline CDR1 is MNHNY and CDR2 SVGAGI (reference sequence). In nucleotides, the CDR3 is TGTGCCAGCAGTCAGACAGGGATCACTGGGGCCAACGTCCTGACTTTC. Translating it yields CASSQTGITGANVLTF.

V is TRBV5-1 and J is TRBJ2-3, with a weak D call TRBD2 (5 bases). CDR1 is SGHRS and CDR2 is YFSETQ in the germline V gene. V was clipped by 6 bases and J by 5 bases, with 22 bases between them. This CDR3 has 16 residues. The CDR3 is CASTQTPSPAGDTQYF. The CDR3 region has the DNA TGCGCCAGCACCCAAACTCCCTCCCCTGCGGGAGATACGCAGTATTTT. The whole variable domain, remainder taken from reference TRBV5-1 and TRBJ2-3, is KAGVTQTPRYLIKTRGQQVTLSCSPISGHRSVSWYQQTPGQGLQFLFEYFSETQRNKGNFPGRFSGRQFSNSRSEMNVSTLELGDSALYLCASTQTPSPAGDTQYFGPGTRLTVL.

This chain uses TRBV6-5 with TRBJ2-7; 7 bases are a match to TRBD2. Trimming at V came to 0 bases and at J to 0 bases, leaving 5 bases not matched to a gene. Per the germline V gene, CDR1 is MNHEY and CDR2 is SVGAGI. The CDR3 has 16 amino acids. CDR3 residues: CASSYSGRGSSYEQYF. CDR3 nucleotide sequence: TGTGCCAGCAGTTACTCAGGGAGGGGTAGCTCCTACGAGCAGTACTTC.

The CDR3 sequence is CASSLQGLAIITGELFF. The CDR3 DNA follows: TGCGCCAGCAGCCTCCAAGGACTAGCGATCATCACCGGGGAGCTGTTTTTT. The V call is TRBV5-1, the J call TRBJ2-2; 9 bases align to TRBD2. Germline lookup yields CDR1 SGHRS and CDR2 YFSETQ. This CDR3 spans 17 amino acids. Trimming at V came to 4 bases and at J to 4 bases, leaving 11 bases not matched to a gene.

This chain's CDR3 is CASSWLDRVGTGELFF. As DNA, the CDR3 is TGCGCCAGCAGCTGGCTGGACAGGGTAGGGACCGGGGAGCTGTTTTTT. The V gene is TRBV5-1, the J gene TRBJ2-2; 8 nucleotides align to TRBD1. The CDR3 runs to 16 residues. The V and J ends lost 3 bases and 5 bases, in that order; junction bases with no gene match: 9. Germline V lookup: CDR1 SGHRS, CDR2 YFSETQ.

In its sample, this clone was seen once. J is TRBJ1-5 and V is TRBV5-6; D perhaps matches TRBD1 (6 bases). Trimming stripped 2 bases from V and 7 bases from J, with 16 bases between. The germline gives CDR1 SGHDT, CDR2 YYEEEE. This CDR3 region has 15 residues. In nucleotides, the CDR3 is TGTGCCAGCAGCTTACTCCGGGACACACAACAGCCCCAGCATTTT. Encoded protein: CASSLLRDTQQPQHF.

The genes are TRBV6-6 and TRBJ2-5; 8 bases fit TRBD2. CDR3 length: 15 residues. CDR1 MNHNY and CDR2 SVGAGI come from the germline V gene (reference sequence). With 6 bases clipped from V and 5 bases from J, the junction kept 11 bases outside the gene matches. The CDR3 region is CASRKAGVVQETQYF. The DNA for the CDR3 is TGTGCCAGCAGGAAAGCGGGAGTAGTTCAGGAGACCCAGTACTTC.

CDR3 sequence: CAWSSQGRWAFF. The CDR3 region has the DNA TGTGCCTGGAGTAGCCAGGGAAGATGGGCTTTCTTT. V is TRBV30 and J is TRBJ1-1; tentative D call: TRBD1 (5 bases). Germline V gene lookup returns CDR1 GTSNPN and CDR2 SVGIG (reference sequence). V gave up 2 bases and J gave up 11 bases, with 15 bases separating them. This CDR3 contains 12 residues.

Judged by abundance, this clone is medium-sized. The V and J genes are TRBV19 and TRBJ2-2; D possibly corresponds to TRBD2 (6 bases). Germline V lookup: CDR1 LNHDA, CDR2 SQIVND (reference sequence). V was cut by 6 bases and J by 7 bases, with 18 bases left in between. The CDR3 has 15 amino acids. CDR3 DNA sequence: TGTGCCAGTAGCCCACGGGGGTATCAGAGCGGGGAGCTGTTTTTT. Translating it yields CASSPRGYQSGELFF.

The table lists this clone with a few counts. The rearrangement links TRBV2 to TRBJ2-3; no clear D. The length of the CDR3 is 11 residues. Germline V gives CDR1 SNHLY, CDR2 FYNNEI. V lost 4 bases, J lost 7 bases, and 6 bases lay in between. The CDR3 bases are TGTGCCAGCAGTGTCGGGTATACGCAGTATTTT. It is translated as CASSVGYTQYF. Using reference TRBV2 and TRBJ2-3 for the parts outside the CDR3, the full variable domain is EPEVTQTPSHQVTQMGQEVILRCVPISNHLYFYWYRQILGQKVEFLVSFYNNEISEKSEIFDDQFSVERPDGSNFTLKIRSTKLEDSAMYFCASSVGYTQYFGPGTRLTVL.